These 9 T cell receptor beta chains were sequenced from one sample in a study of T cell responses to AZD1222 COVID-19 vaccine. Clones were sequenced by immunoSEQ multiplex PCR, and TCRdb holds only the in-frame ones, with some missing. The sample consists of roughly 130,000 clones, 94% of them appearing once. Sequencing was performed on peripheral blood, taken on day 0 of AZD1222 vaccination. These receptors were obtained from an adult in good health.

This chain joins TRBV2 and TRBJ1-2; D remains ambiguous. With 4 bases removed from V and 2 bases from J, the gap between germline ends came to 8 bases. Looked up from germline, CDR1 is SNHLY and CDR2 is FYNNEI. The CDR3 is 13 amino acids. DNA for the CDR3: TGTGCCAGCAGTGGGACGGAAAACTATGGCTACACCTTC. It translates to CASSGTENYGYTF.

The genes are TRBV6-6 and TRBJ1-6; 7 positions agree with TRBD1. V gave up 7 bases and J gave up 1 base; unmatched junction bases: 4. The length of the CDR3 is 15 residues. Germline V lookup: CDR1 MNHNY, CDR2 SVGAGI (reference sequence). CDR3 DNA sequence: TGTGCCAGCACCCCGGACAGGTCCTATAATTCACCCCTCCACTTT. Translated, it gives CASTPDRSYNSPLHF.

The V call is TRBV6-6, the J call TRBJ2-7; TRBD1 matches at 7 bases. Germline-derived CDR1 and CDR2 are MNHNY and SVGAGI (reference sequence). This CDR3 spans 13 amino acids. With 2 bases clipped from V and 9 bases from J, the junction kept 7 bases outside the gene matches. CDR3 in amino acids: CASSYHITGAQYF. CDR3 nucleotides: TGTGCCAGCAGTTACCACATTACAGGGGCGCAGTACTTC.

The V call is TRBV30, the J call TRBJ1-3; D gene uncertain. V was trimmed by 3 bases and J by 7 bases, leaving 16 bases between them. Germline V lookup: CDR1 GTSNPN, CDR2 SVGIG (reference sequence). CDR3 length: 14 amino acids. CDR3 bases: TGTGCCTGGAGACCGGACCCCACACCGAACACCATATATTTT. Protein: CAWRPDPTPNTIYF.

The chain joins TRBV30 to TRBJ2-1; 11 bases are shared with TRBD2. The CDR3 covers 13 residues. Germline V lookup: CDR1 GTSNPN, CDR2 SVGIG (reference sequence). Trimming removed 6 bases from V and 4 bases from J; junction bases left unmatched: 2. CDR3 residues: CACVAGGYNEQFF. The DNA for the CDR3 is TGTGCCTGTGTAGCGGGAGGGTACAATGAGCAGTTCTTC.

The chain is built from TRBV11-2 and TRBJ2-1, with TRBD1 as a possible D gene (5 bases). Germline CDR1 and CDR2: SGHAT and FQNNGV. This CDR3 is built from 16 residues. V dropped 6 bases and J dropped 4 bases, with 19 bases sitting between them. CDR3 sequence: CASRPQLDTYYNEQFF. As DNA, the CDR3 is TGTGCCAGCAGACCGCAGTTGGACACGTATTACAATGAGCAGTTCTTC.

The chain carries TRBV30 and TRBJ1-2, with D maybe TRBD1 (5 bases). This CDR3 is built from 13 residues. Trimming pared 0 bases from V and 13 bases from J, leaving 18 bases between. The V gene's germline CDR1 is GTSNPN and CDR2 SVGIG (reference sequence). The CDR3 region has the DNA TGTGCCTGGAGTGTAACAGGCACCCCCCGGTCCACCTTC. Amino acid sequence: CAWSVTGTPRSTF.

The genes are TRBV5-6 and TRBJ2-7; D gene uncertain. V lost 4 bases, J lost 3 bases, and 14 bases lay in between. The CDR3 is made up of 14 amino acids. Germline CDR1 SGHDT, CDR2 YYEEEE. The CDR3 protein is CASSNFVGVYEQYF. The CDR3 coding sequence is TGTGCCAGCAGCAATTTTGTTGGGGTCTACGAGCAGTACTTC.

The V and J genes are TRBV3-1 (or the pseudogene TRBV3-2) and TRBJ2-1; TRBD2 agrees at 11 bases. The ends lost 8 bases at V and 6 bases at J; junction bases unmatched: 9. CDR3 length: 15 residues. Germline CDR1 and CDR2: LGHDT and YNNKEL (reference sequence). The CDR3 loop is CASFLSGRASNEQFF. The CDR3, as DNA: TGTGCCAGCTTCCTTAGCGGGAGGGCCAGCAATGAGCAGTTCTTC.